This T cell receptor beta chain was sequenced for a study of T cell changes during pregnancy in multiple sclerosis. Clones were sequenced by immunoSEQ multiplex PCR, and TCRdb holds only the in-frame ones, with some missing. In the table there are around 60,000 clones, about 90% of which are singletons. CDR3 length: 16 residues. Trimming took 5 bases from V and 0 from J, leaving 14 bases between them. Germline values: CDR1 SEHNR, CDR2 FQNEAQ (reference sequence). The chain uses TRBV7-9 and TRBJ1-3; TRBD1 is a possible D gene (6 bases). The specimen was CD4+ T cells from peripheral blood mononuclear cells, collected after pregnancy. The sequence was obtained from a female donor in good health, enrolled as a control in a pregnancy study. CDR3 nucleotides: TGTGCCAGCAGCCCCAGGGGCCTTAGCTCTGGAAACACCATATATTTT. Residues: CASSPRGLSSGNTIYF.